This TCR beta chain was recorded in a study of T cells in Graves' hyperthyroidism and ophthalmopathy. Broader study findings: Among clonotypes expanded in thyroid above 0.001, most were also found in blood.

Amplification of TCR beta CDR3 regions was performed using RNA transcripts as template. In the first-round RT-PCR of the TCR CDR3, the HTBI primer set was used. MiXCR, applied by TCRdb to the multiplex PCR reads, yields one record per CDR3 protein. The table lists about 350,000 distinct CDR3 sequences, approximately 15% of them singletons, with roughly 25% in the top ten. Per the germline V gene, CDR1 is KGHDR and CDR2 is SFDVKD. This CDR3 contains 12 residues. The V end lost 7 bases, the J end lost 5 bases, and 11 bases lay between the germline ends. If no ophthalmopathy progression occurred within 18 months, Graves' hyperthyroidism was stable. Criteria for exclusion of patients were uncontrolled infection, other autoimmune disease, pregnancy or lactation. The authors obtained PBMCs from 10 ml of fresh peripheral blood. This clonotype was seen repeatedly, ten times or more. Its target is not known.

The sequenced material came from blood. The chain combines TRBV24-1 with TRBJ2-7; D might be TRBD2 (6 bases). This sequence originates from a woman aged 25-40 years with Graves' hyperthyroidism. The CDR3 loop reads CATSLSGHEQYF. The CDR3 nucleotides are TGTGCCACCAGCCTTAGCGGACACGAGCAGTACTTC.